The 6 T cell receptor beta chains given below trace back to one sample, sequenced in a study of T cell responses to AZD1222 COVID-19 vaccine (dated by TCRdb to the early 2020s). The method behind the library was the immunoSEQ multiplex PCR assay. The immuneACCESS repertoire file appears here via TCRdb, limited to in-frame rearrangements. These files lack a portion of the clones; in checked studies, under half of the deficit traces to unresolved V genes, and the cause of the others is not known. The sample table contains 91,000 or so clones; only one count was recorded for 92% of them. Jointly, the top ten make up about 3.4% of the sample. Explained via the paper, the time point label denotes: about 28 days (+/-7) after the second vaccine dose. Sequencing was performed on peripheral blood, taken 28 days after the second AZD1222 dose. The receptors come from an adult who received the AZD1222 COVID-19 vaccine.

The V gene is TRBV4-1, the J gene TRBJ2-3, with 8 nucleotides matching TRBD2. The CDR3 totals 18 residues. The germline CDR1 and CDR2 sequences are MGHRA and YSYEKL. V dropped 5 bases and J dropped 1; count of bases not matched to a gene: 14. This CDR3 reads CASSWPDLGAGGTDTQYF. The CDR3 region has the DNA TGCGCCAGCAGCTGGCCCGACCTGGGAGCGGGGGGCACAGATACGCAGTATTTT.

The rearrangement links TRBV30 to TRBJ1-3; D not certain. Germline V lookup: CDR1 GTSNPN, CDR2 SVGIG (reference sequence). The CDR3 length is 11 residues. Trimming removed 0 bases from V and 8 bases from J, with 5 bases in between. The CDR3, as DNA: TGTGCCTGGAGTGTACTCCACACCATATATTTT. Protein sequence: CAWSVLHTIYF.

The chain links TRBV30 to TRBJ1-4; D is uncertain. CDR3 length: 14 residues. The ends were cut back, 5 bases at V and 3 bases at J, with 13 bases in the middle. Germline CDR1 GTSNPN, CDR2 SVGIG (reference sequence). CDR3 bases: TGTGCCTGGGGTCCTAAGACTTCTAATGAAAAACTGTTTTTT. It encodes CAWGPKTSNEKLFF.

The chain joins TRBV11-2 to TRBJ1-3, with a weak D call TRBD1 (6 bases). Trimming stripped 4 bases from V and 4 bases from J, with 11 bases between. The CDR3 totals 14 residues. The germline V gene has CDR1 SGHAT and CDR2 FQNNGV. This CDR3 reads CASSSLQGGNTIYF. The CDR3 DNA reads as TGTGCCAGCAGCTCACTACAGGGCGGAAACACCATATATTTT.

The chain is built from TRBV6-5 and TRBJ1-1; a possible D gene is TRBD1 (5 bases). The CDR3 extends over 13 amino acids. Germline values: CDR1 MNHEY, CDR2 SVGAGI. V lost 6 bases to trimming and J lost 5 bases, with 13 bases between them. The CDR3 coding sequence is TGTGCCAGCAGCGGGACTCGGATGACTGAAGCTTTCTTT. This gives the protein CASSGTRMTEAFF.

This clone was observed a handful of times. The chain links TRBV6-5 to TRBJ1-1; possible D gene TRBD1, 6 bases. Germline V gene sequence: CDR1 MNHEY, CDR2 SVGAGI. Trimming took 6 bases from V and 7 from J, leaving 15 bases between them. This CDR3 is built from 13 residues. The CDR3 region has the DNA TGTGCCAGCAGGGAGGGGGAGCGACATGAAGCTTTCTTT. It is translated as CASREGERHEAFF.